Sequencing of this TCR beta chain was carried out in a study of T cell clones after liver transplantation. Whole-study context: TCRbeta sequencing after a pre-transplant mixed lymphocyte reaction identified graft-donor-reactive clones, later tracked in post-transplant blood. Draws occurred before transplant, before withdrawal, and after complete or failed withdrawal.

This table comes from immunoSEQ multiplex PCR, and its TCRdb copy is limited to in-frame clones, with some not included. The repertoire holds about 75,000 clones, with 84% as singletons. Study findings and constraints: Compared with third party-reactive sequences, donor-reactive ones declined more, independent of withdrawal success.

The CDR3 extends over 14 amino acids. V was shortened by 6 bases and J by 8 bases, with 20 bases between the two germline ends. Germline CDR1 SQVTM, CDR2 ANQGSEA. In this sample, this clone turned up once. What it binds is not known. Thawed unstimulated PBMCs were FACS-sorted by CD3, CD4 and CD8 into two populations. Material: CD4+ T cells from blood, obtained around 48 months after liver transplant. J is TRBJ2-1 and V is TRBV29-1, with D perhaps matching TRBD2 (7 bases). This clonotype was obtained from a human patient who received a liver transplant. Some T cells may be the graft donor's. The CDR3 coding sequence is TGCAGCGTCCCAAGGGGGGGGAGCGGATATGAGCAGTTCTTC. It codes for CSVPRGGSGYEQFF.